Each of the 30 T cell receptor beta chains below was sequenced from the same sample in a study of cytomegalovirus exposure and HLA in healthy donors. With 60 Vbeta and 13 Jbeta primers, the PCR was carried out. Produced via immunoSEQ multiplex PCR; TCRdb's table is partial and in-frame only. The data show some 150,000 clones, 79% seen once. Sequencing was carried out using PBMCs. These receptors all stem from a woman aged 45-65 years in good health and CMV-seronegative.

In the case of this clone: Other DNA sequences in this specimen translate into the identical CDR3. The chain has TRBV4-3 and TRBJ1-6; D is uncertain. V was cut by 0 bases and J by 4 bases, with 10 bases left in between. This CDR3 is 16 amino acids long. Germline loops: CDR1 LGHNA, CDR2 YSLEER. This CDR3 reads CASSQDRGSYNSPLHF. CDR3 DNA: TGCGCCAGCAGCCAAGATCGGGGAAGTTATAATTCACCCCTCCACTTT.

This clone was counted between two and nine times. V and J are TRBV2 and TRBJ2-1; 11 bases fit TRBD2. This CDR3 contains 16 residues. Trimming took 2 bases from V and 9 from J; bases not matched to a gene: 9. Looked up from germline, CDR1 is SNHLY and CDR2 is FYNNEI. CDR3 amino acids: CASSEPLTSGTGEQFF. The CDR3 nucleotides read TGTGCCAGCAGTGAACCCCTGACTAGCGGGACAGGTGAGCAGTTCTTC. Combining the CDR3 with reference TRBV2 and TRBJ2-1 gives the whole variable domain EPEVTQTPSHQVTQMGQEVILRCVPISNHLYFYWYRQILGQKVEFLVSFYNNEISEKSEIFDDQFSVERPDGSNFTLKIRSTKLEDSAMYFCASSEPLTSGTGEQFFGPGTRLTVL.

This sequence joins TRBV2 and TRBJ1-1; D possibly corresponds to TRBD1 (5 bases). This CDR3 is 13 amino acids long. V dropped 4 bases and J dropped 7 bases, with 13 bases sitting between them. Germline loops: CDR1 SNHLY, CDR2 FYNNEI. This CDR3 reads CASSGRDFYEAFF. Here the CDR3 DNA reads TGTGCCAGCAGTGGCCGGGACTTTTATGAAGCTTTCTTT. Complete variable domain (other parts from reference TRBV2 and TRBJ1-1): EPEVTQTPSHQVTQMGQEVILRCVPISNHLYFYWYRQILGQKVEFLVSFYNNEISEKSEIFDDQFSVERPDGSNFTLKIRSTKLEDSAMYFCASSGRDFYEAFFGQGTRLTVV.

This sequence joins TRBV5-6 and TRBJ2-5; 14 nucleotides line up with TRBD2. The closer fit of TRBJ2-7 to the DNA end suggests the J call may be wrong. This CDR3 spans 16 amino acids. The germline V gene has CDR1 SGHDT and CDR2 YYEEEE. In DNA, the CDR3 is TGTGCCAGCAGCTTAGGACTAGCGGGAGGCTCGTACGAGCAGTACTTC. It translates to CASSLGLAGGSYEQYF.

The chain recombines TRBV2 with TRBJ2-1; 12 nucleotides agree with TRBD2. V dropped 11 bases and J dropped 6; count of bases not matched to a gene: 8. This CDR3 has 14 residues. CDR1 and CDR2 (germline): SNHLY, FYNNEI. CDR3 loop: CASLPSGRANEQFF. In DNA, the CDR3 is TGTGCCTCCTTGCCTAGCGGGAGGGCCAATGAGCAGTTCTTC.

The genes are TRBV14 and TRBJ2-1; tentatively, D is TRBD1 (5 bases). CDR3 length: 15 amino acids. Germline CDR1 reads SGHDN; CDR2 reads FVKESK. Trimming left V 1 base short and J 2 bases short, with 9 bases between. DNA for the CDR3: TGTGCCAGCAGCCAAGCTTGGACAACCTACAATGAGCAGTTCTTC. Protein product: CASSQAWTTYNEQFF.

This rearrangement joins TRBV4-2 to TRBJ1-1; 9 bases align to TRBD1. CDR1 and CDR2 from the germline V gene are LGHNA and YNFKEQ. The CDR3 sequence is 16 residues long. J lost 1 base, V lost 2 bases, and 5 bases had no gene match. The CDR3 loop reads CASSQPRDRANTEAFF. The CDR3 DNA follows: TGTGCCAGCAGCCAACCCCGGGACAGGGCGAACACTGAAGCTTTCTTT.

V gene TRBV7-2 combines with J gene TRBJ2-1, with D possibly being TRBD2 (6 bases). The V gene's germline CDR1 is SGHTA and CDR2 FQGNSA. The V end was cut by 6 bases, the J end by 5 bases, with 14 bases between. There are 14 residues in the CDR3. The CDR3 here is CASSRVGGDNEQFF. Here the CDR3 DNA reads TGTGCCAGCAGTAGAGTCGGCGGGGACAATGAGCAGTTCTTC. The complete variable domain, with remaining parts taken from reference TRBV7-2 and TRBJ2-1, reads GAGVSQSPSNKVTEKGKDVELRCDPISGHTALYWYRQSLGQGLEFLIYFQGNSAPDKSGLPSDRFSAERTGGSVSTLTIQRTQQEDSAVYLCASSRVGGDNEQFFGPGTRLTVL.

This clone showed up just a few times. CDR3 nucleotide sequence: TGTGCTAGTGGACAGGGACTAGCGGGGACAGATACGCAGTATTTT. Translation: CASGQGLAGTDTQYF. The chain is built from TRBV12-5 and TRBJ2-3; 13 nucleotides line up with TRBD2. The ends lost 6 bases at V and 3 bases at J; junction bases unmatched: 3. Per germline, CDR1 LGHNT and CDR2 FRNRAP. CDR3 length: 15 amino acids.

The chain has TRBV6-1 and TRBJ1-2, with D perhaps matching TRBD1 (6 bases). CDR3 size: 13 residues. Germline lookup yields CDR1 MNHNS and CDR2 SASEGT. The V and J ends lost 2 bases and 7 bases respectively, with 11 bases between them. In DNA form, the CDR3 reads TGTGCCAGCAGTGAAATGGGGGGGCTTGGCTACACCTTC. This encodes CASSEMGGLGYTF.

The gene calls are TRBV7-2 and TRBJ2-1; 7 bases align to TRBD2. This CDR3 comprises 14 residues. J was trimmed by 6 bases and V by 5 bases; bases with no gene match: 7. The germline gives CDR1 SGHTA, CDR2 FQGNSA. This chain's CDR3 is CASSPLASGNEQFF. In DNA, the CDR3 is TGTGCCAGCAGCCCCCTGGCTAGCGGCAATGAGCAGTTCTTC. The variable domain in full, with the rest retrieved from reference TRBV7-2 and TRBJ2-1, is GAGVSQSPSNKVTEKGKDVELRCDPISGHTALYWYRQSLGQGLEFLIYFQGNSAPDKSGLPSDRFSAERTGGSVSTLTIQRTQQEDSAVYLCASSPLASGNEQFFGPGTRLTVL.

The rearrangement joins TRBV28 to TRBJ1-3; D is unresolved. The CDR3 covers 15 residues. V was cut by 6 bases and J by 0 bases, with 12 bases left in between. CDR1 is MDHEN and CDR2 is SYDVKM in the germline V gene. The CDR3 sequence: CASRTDKSSGNTIYF. In nucleotides, the CDR3 is TGTGCCAGCAGAACCGACAAGAGCTCTGGAAACACCATATATTTT.

The rearrangement joins TRBV6-5 to TRBJ2-1; 9 nucleotides align to TRBD1. Germline V gene sequence: CDR1 MNHEY, CDR2 SVGAGI. The J segment lost 7 bases and the V segment lost 2 bases, leaving 6 bases of the junction unmatched. This CDR3 is 15 amino acids long. The CDR3 sequence is CASSYGGQGINEQFF. The CDR3 coding sequence is TGTGCCAGCAGTTACGGGGGACAGGGAATAAATGAGCAGTTCTTC.

The rearrangement joins TRBV25-1 to TRBJ1-6; 7 bases match TRBD1. This CDR3 comprises 16 residues. Germline CDR1 reads MGHDK; CDR2 reads SYGVNS. V dropped 0 bases and J dropped 4; count of bases not matched to a gene: 3. Here the CDR3 reads CASSEYGQAYNSPLHF. CDR3 nucleotides: TGTGCCAGCAGTGAATACGGACAGGCTTATAATTCACCCCTCCACTTT. The full variable domain, completed using reference TRBV25-1 and TRBJ1-6, is EADIYQTPRYLVIGTGKKITLECSQTMGHDKMYWYQQDPGMELHLIHYSYGVNSTEKGDLSSESTVSRIRTEHFPLTLESARPSHTSQYLCASSEYGQAYNSPLHFGNGTRLTVT.

The V call is TRBV5-1, the J call TRBJ1-1; TRBD1 matches at 9 bases. The CDR3 is 14 amino acids. CDR1 is SGHRS and CDR2 is YFSETQ in the germline V gene. Germline trimming cut 6 bases from V and 1 base from J; bases unmatched to any gene: 4. The CDR3 region is CASNRDRANTEAFF. DNA of the CDR3: TGCGCCAGCAACAGGGACAGGGCGAACACTGAAGCTTTCTTT.

The CDR3 loop reads CAWSQNLNTGELFF. The DNA of the CDR3 is TGTGCCTGGAGTCAGAATTTGAACACCGGGGAGCTGTTTTTT. The chain couples TRBV30 to TRBJ2-2; D is undetermined. Deletions cut 2 bases from V and 1 base from J, with 8 bases between. This CDR3 is built from 14 residues. Germline CDR1 reads GTSNPN; CDR2 reads SVGIG (reference sequence).

The chain recombines TRBV5-6 with TRBJ1-1; D unresolved. The CDR3 has 15 residues. Germline values: CDR1 SGHDT, CDR2 YYEEEE. V was shortened by 4 bases and J by 3 bases, with 16 bases between the two germline ends. For the CDR3, the DNA is TGTGCCAGCAGCCGACGAAAAAACGGGGACACTGAAGCTTTCTTT. It specifies CASSRRKNGDTEAFF.

This clone showed up just a few times. The chain joins TRBV10-2 to TRBJ2-7, with D maybe TRBD1 (6 bases). Trimming pared 2 bases from V and 1 base from J, leaving 6 bases between. The CDR3 extends over 13 amino acids. Germline V CDR1 and CDR2: WSHSY, SAAADI. DNA for the CDR3: TGCGCCAGCAGTGAGGGACAGTCCTACGAGCAGTACTTC. It yields the protein CASSEGQSYEQYF.

Note on this clone: Sequence at one end of the junction differs from germline and may be a read error. This sequence joins TRBV7-9 and TRBJ2-7; TRBD2 matches at 8 bases. The CDR3 loop spans 14 amino acids. Germline V gives CDR1 SEHNR, CDR2 FQNEAQ (reference sequence). For the CDR3, the DNA is TGTTCCAGCAGCTCCGTCATCGCGGGGGGCGAGCAGTACTTC. Translation: CSSSSVIAGGEQYF.

The rearrangement uses TRBV11-2 and TRBJ1-2, with a weak D call TRBD1 (5 bases). V lost 5 bases and J lost 2, with 15 bases in between. This CDR3 comprises 15 residues. CDR1 is SGHAT, CDR2 FQNNGV, per germline. CDR3 in DNA: TGTGCCAGCAGCCGAAATTTTGCAGGGAACTATGGCTACACCTTC. Protein sequence: CASSRNFAGNYGYTF.

The chain carries TRBV6-4 and TRBJ2-1; possible D gene TRBD1, 6 bases. With 2 bases removed from V and 7 bases from J, the gap between germline ends came to 18 bases. The CDR3 spans 16 residues. Germline loops: CDR1 MRHNA, CDR2 SNTAGT. The CDR3 loop reads CASSDGGTTAPNEQFF. The CDR3 bases are TGTGCCAGCAGTGACGGGGGCACGACCGCCCCTAATGAGCAGTTCTTC.

The V gene is TRBV19, the J gene TRBJ1-1; 7 bases align to TRBD1. The CDR3 is 20 residues long. Germline V gene sequence: CDR1 LNHDA, CDR2 SQIVND (reference sequence). Germline trimming cut 3 bases from V and 3 bases from J; bases unmatched to any gene: 22. The CDR3 loop is CASSIGPRVSPTGLDTEAFF. The CDR3 DNA is TGTGCCAGTAGTATTGGACCCCGAGTTTCACCGACAGGGCTGGACACTGAAGCTTTCTTT.

V usage is TRBV21-1 and J usage is TRBJ2-7; the table's D call, TRBD1, has no DNA check behind it. TRBV21-1 is an annotated pseudogene. The CDR3 has 17 amino acids. The CDR3 sequence is CASSKWGRVQFSYEQYF. For the CDR3, the DNA is TGTGCCAGCAGCAAATGGGGCCGGGTCCAATTCTCCTACGAGCAGTACTTC.

The rearrangement joins TRBV5-6 to TRBJ2-7; D might be TRBD1 (5 bases). Deletions cut 1 base from V and 3 bases from J, with 11 bases between. The CDR3 is 14 residues long. Germline lookup yields CDR1 SGHDT and CDR2 YYEEEE. CDR3 DNA sequence: TGTGCCAGCAGCTTGCGTCAGGGAAACTACGAGCAGTACTTC. It is translated as CASSLRQGNYEQYF.

The V call is TRBV2, the J call TRBJ2-7; D might be TRBD2 (5 bases). The CDR3 runs 14 residues. V dropped 2 bases and J dropped 3 bases, with 11 bases sitting between them. CDR1 is SNHLY and CDR2 is FYNNEI in the germline V gene. The CDR3 is CASSEWPRGYEQYF. The CDR3 DNA reads as TGTGCCAGCAGTGAATGGCCCCGGGGCTACGAGCAGTACTTC.

The chain uses TRBV28 and TRBJ1-5; D is unresolved. The germline V and J ends were trimmed by 5 bases and 7 bases, with 15 bases remaining between them. The CDR3 is 14 amino acids. Germline CDR1 is MDHEN and CDR2 is SYDVKM. The CDR3, as DNA: TGTGCCAGCAGTCCCCGGAGAGGGAGGCAGCCCCAGCATTTT. This encodes CASSPRRGRQPQHF.

V is TRBV7-2 and J is TRBJ2-3, with 11 positions matching TRBD2. CDR3 length: 17 residues. Germline loops: CDR1 SGHTA, CDR2 FQGNSA. J gave up 6 bases and V 1 base, and 9 bases lay outside the gene matches. Written as DNA, the CDR3 is TGTGCCAGCAGCTTAGAGGCTAGCGGGGGGACCGGGGATACGCAGTATTTT. The encoded protein is CASSLEASGGTGDTQYF.

The rearrangement uses TRBV28 and TRBJ1-1; D call uncertain. Trimming left V 6 bases short and J 3 bases short, with 8 bases between. The CDR3 consists of 12 residues. Germline lookup yields CDR1 MDHEN and CDR2 SYDVKM. In nucleotides, the CDR3 is TGTGCCAGCAGCTCTACGCACACTGAAGCTTTCTTT. It encodes CASSSTHTEAFF.

V usage is TRBV28 and J usage is TRBJ1-4, with 8 bases aligning to TRBD1. From germline, CDR1 is MDHEN and CDR2 SYDVKM. V lost 4 bases to trimming and J lost 4 bases; unmatched junction nucleotides: 2. This CDR3 has 14 amino acids. The CDR3 DNA sequence: TGTGCCAGCAGTTGGACAGGGTTTAATGAAAAACTGTTTTTT. Residues: CASSWTGFNEKLFF.

This clone has only a few counts. The chain recombines TRBV5-4 with TRBJ2-1; D unclear. In germline, CDR1 is SGHNT, CDR2 YYREEE (reference sequence). The CDR3 runs 13 residues. Trimming removed 2 bases from V and 6 bases from J, with 9 bases in between. CDR3 amino acids: CASSFRGANEQFF. CDR3 sequence (DNA): TGTGCCAGCAGCTTCAGAGGCGCCAATGAGCAGTTCTTC.